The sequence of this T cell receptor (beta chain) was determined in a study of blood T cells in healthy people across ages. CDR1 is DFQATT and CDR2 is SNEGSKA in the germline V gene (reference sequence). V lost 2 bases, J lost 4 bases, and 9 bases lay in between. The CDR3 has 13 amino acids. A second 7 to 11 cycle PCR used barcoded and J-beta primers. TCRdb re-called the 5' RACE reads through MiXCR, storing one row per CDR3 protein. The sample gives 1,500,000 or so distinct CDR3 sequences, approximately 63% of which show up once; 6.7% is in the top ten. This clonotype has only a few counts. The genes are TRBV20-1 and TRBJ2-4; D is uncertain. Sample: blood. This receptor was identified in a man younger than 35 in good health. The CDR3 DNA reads TGCAGTGCTAGACGGGCGGAGAAAAACATTCAGTACTTC. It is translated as CSARRAEKNIQYF.